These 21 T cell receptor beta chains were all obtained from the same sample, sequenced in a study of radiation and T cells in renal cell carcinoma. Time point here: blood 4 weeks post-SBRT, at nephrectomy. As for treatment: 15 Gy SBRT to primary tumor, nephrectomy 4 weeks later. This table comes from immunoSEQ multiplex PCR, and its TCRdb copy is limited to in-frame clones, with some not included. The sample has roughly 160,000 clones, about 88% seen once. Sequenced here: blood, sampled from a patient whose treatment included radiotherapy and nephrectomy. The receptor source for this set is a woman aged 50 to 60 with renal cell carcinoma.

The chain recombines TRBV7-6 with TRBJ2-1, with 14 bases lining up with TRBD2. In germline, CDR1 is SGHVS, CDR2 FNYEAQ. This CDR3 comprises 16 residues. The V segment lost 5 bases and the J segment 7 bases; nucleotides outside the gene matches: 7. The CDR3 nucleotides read TGTGCCAGCAGCCCCTGGACTAGCGGGGGGCGGAATGAGCAGTTCTTC. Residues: CASSPWTSGGRNEQFF. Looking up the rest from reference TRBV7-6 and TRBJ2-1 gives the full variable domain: GAGVSQSPRYKVTKRGQDVALRCDPISGHVSLYWYRQALGQGPEFLTYFNYEAQQDKSGLPNDRFSAERPEGSISTLTIQRTEQRDSAMYRCASSPWTSGGRNEQFFGPGTRLTVL.

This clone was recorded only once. The CDR3 DNA follows: TGTGCCAGCAGCGTAGGCCCGTCTGGATCGAACACTGAAGCTTTCTTT. This gives the protein CASSVGPSGSNTEAFF. The gene calls are TRBV9 and TRBJ1-1, with D unresolved. CDR3 length: 16 residues. Trimming removed 0 bases from V and 1 base from J, with 13 bases in between. The germline gives CDR1 SGDLS, CDR2 YYNGEE.

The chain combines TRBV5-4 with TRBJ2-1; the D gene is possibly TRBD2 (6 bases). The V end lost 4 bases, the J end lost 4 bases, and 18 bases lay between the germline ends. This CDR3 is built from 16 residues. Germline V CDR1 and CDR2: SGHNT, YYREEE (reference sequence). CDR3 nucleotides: TGTGCCAGCAGCCCCTCGGGGGTAGCGCTTTACAATGAGCAGTTCTTC. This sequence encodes CASSPSGVALYNEQFF.

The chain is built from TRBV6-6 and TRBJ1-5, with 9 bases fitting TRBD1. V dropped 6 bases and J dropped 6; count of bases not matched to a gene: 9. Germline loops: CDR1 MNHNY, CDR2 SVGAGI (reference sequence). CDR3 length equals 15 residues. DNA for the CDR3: TGTGCCAGCAGCTTGGACAGGGGAAGAGTTCAGCCCCAGCATTTT. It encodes CASSLDRGRVQPQHF.

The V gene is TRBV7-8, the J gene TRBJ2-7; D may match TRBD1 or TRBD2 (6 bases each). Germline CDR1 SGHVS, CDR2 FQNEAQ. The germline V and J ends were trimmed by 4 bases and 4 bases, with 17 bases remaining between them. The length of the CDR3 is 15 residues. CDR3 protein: CASSSLGGSKYEQYF. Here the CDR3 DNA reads TGTGCCAGCAGCTCCCTGGGGGGCTCTAAGTACGAGCAGTACTTC.

The chain's CDR3 is CASSVGGLGFHGYTF. CDR3 in DNA: TGTGCCAGCAGTGTTGGAGGCCTGGGGTTCCATGGCTACACCTTC. The genes are TRBV25-1 and TRBJ1-2; D gene uncertain. The V and J ends lost 4 bases and 6 bases respectively, with 18 bases between them. In germline, CDR1 is MGHDK, CDR2 SYGVNS. This CDR3 contains 15 residues.

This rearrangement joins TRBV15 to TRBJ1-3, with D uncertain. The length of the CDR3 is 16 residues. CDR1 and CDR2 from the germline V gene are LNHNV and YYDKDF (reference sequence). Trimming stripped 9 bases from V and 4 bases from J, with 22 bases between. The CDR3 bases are TGTGCCACAAGTAAGACCACCTTGGTCGGGGGAAACACCATATATTTT. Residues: CATSKTTLVGGNTIYF.

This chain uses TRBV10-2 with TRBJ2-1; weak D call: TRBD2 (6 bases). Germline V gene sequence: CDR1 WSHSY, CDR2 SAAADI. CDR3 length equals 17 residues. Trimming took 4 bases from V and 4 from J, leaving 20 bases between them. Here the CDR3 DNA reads TGCGCCAGCAGTGTAGCGGCCAGAACCTCGCAATACAATGAGCAGTTCTTC. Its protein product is CASSVAARTSQYNEQFF.

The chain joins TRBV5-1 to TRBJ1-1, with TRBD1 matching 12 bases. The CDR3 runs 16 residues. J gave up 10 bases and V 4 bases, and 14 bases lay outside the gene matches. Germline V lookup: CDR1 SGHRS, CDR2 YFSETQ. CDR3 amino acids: CASSPDSIGTGGRAFF. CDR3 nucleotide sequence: TGCGCCAGCAGCCCGGATTCGATAGGGACAGGGGGCAGAGCTTTCTTT.

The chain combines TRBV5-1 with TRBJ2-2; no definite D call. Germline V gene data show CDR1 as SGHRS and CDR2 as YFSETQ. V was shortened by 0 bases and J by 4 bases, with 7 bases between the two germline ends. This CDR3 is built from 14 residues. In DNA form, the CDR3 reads TGCGCCAGCAGCTTGGGGGGAAGCACCGGGGAGCTGTTTTTT. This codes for CASSLGGSTGELFF.

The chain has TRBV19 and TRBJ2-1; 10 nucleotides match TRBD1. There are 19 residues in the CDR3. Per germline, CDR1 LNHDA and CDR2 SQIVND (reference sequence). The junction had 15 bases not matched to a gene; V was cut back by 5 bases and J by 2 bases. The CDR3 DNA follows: TGTGCCAGTAGTGGCCCCCGGGACAGGGGCTTTGGTCCCTACAATGAGCAGTTCTTC. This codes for CASSGPRDRGFGPYNEQFF.

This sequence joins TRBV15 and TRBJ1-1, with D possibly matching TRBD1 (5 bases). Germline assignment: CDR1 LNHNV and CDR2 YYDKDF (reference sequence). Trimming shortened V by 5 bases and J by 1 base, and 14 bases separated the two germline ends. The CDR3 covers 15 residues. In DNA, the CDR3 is TGTGCCACCAGCGCGCGGGACCGCGGGAACACTGAAGCTTTCTTT. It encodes CATSARDRGNTEAFF.

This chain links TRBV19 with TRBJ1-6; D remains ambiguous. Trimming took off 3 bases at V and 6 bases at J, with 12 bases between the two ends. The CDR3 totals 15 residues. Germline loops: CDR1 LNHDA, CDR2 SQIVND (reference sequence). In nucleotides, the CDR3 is TGTGCCAGTAGTATGACGCTGCTTTTTAATTCACCCCTCCACTTT. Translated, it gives CASSMTLLFNSPLHF.

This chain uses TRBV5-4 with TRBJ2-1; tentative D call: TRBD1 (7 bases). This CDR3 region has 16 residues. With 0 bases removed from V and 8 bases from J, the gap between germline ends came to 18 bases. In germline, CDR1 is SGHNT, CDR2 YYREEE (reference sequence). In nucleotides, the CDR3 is TGTGCCAGCAGCTTGGGACAGGGAGGCACGCACGATGAGCAGTTCTTC. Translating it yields CASSLGQGGTHDEQFF.

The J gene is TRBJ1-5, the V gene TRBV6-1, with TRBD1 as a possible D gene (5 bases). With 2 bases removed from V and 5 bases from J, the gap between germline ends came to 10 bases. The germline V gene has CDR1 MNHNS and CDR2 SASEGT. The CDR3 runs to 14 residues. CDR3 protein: CASSEMGQDQPQHF. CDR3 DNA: TGTGCCAGCAGTGAAATGGGGCAGGATCAGCCCCAGCATTTT.

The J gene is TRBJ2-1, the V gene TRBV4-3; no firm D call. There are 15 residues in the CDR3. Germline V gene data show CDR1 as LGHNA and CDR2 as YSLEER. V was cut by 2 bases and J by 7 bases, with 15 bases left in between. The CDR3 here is CASSQHIGIGNEQFF. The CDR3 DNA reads TGCGCCAGCAGCCAACACATAGGGATCGGGAATGAGCAGTTCTTC.

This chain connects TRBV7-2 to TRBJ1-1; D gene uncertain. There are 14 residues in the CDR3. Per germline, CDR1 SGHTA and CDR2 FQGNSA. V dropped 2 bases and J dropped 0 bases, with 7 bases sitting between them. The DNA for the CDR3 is TGTGCCAGCAGCTTAAACAGCATGAACACTGAAGCTTTCTTT. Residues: CASSLNSMNTEAFF.

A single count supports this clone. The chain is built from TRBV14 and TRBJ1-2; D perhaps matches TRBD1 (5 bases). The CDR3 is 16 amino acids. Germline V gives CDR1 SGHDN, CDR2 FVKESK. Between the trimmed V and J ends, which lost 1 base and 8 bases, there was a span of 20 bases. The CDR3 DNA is TGTGCCAGCAGCCAAGTCGGGGCCCTACCTGTAGACGGCTACACCTTC. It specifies CASSQVGALPVDGYTF.

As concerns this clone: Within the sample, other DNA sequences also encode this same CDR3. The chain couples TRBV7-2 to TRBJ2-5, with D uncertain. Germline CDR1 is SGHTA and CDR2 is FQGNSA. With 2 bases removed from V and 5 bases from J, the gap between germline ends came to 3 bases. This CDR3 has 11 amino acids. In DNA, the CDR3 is TGTGCCAGCAGCTTAAAGGAGACCCAGTACTTC. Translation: CASSLKETQYF. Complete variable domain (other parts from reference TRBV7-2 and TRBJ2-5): GAGVSQSPSNKVTEKGKDVELRCDPISGHTALYWYRQSLGQGLEFLIYFQGNSAPDKSGLPSDRFSAERTGGSVSTLTIQRTQQEDSAVYLCASSLKETQYFGPGTRLLVL.

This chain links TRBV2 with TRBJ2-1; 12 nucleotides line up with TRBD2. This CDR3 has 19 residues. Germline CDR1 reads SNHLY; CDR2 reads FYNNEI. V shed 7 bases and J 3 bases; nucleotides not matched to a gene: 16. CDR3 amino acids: CASTPWLTSGGLSYNEQFF. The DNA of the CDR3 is TGTGCCAGCACCCCTTGGTTGACTAGCGGGGGTCTAAGCTACAATGAGCAGTTCTTC.

CDR3 in DNA: TGCGCCAGCAGCTCCAACGGCGGGACTGAAGCTTTCTTT. Protein: CASSSNGGTEAFF. This rearrangement joins TRBV5-1 to TRBJ1-1; D unclear. Trimming left V 3 bases short and J 5 bases short, with 11 bases between. CDR3 size: 13 residues. Germline V gene lookup returns CDR1 SGHRS and CDR2 YFSETQ.